These 25 T cell receptor beta chains came from one sample sequenced in a study of follicular helper T cells after annual influenza vaccination. TCRdb's table, derived via immunoSEQ multiplex PCR, lists solely in-frame clones and lacks some. The sample records 7,500 to 9,500 clones, 75% to 85% being singletons. Time point defined: 2014-2015 season, pre-vaccination. Sequenced material: CXCR5+ CD38- circulating T follicular helper cells from blood, taken on the day of influenza vaccination. Regarding subset: circulating Tfh, non-naive CD4+CXCR5+PD-1+ (ICOS+CD38+ or ICOS-CD38-). These receptors were taken from an adult who received the influenza vaccine.

The V gene is TRBV5-1, the J gene TRBJ1-2, with D unresolved. V gave up 3 bases and J gave up 8 bases, with 14 bases separating them. CDR1 SGHRS and CDR2 YFSETQ come from the germline V gene. The CDR3 is made up of 13 amino acids. The CDR3 is CASSSSGPDGYTF. CDR3 DNA sequence: TGCGCCAGCAGCTCCTCCGGACCGGACGGCTACACCTTC. Complete variable domain (other parts from reference TRBV5-1 and TRBJ1-2): KAGVTQTPRYLIKTRGQQVTLSCSPISGHRSVSWYQQTPGQGLQFLFEYFSETQRNKGNFPGRFSGRQFSNSRSEMNVSTLELGDSALYLCASSSSGPDGYTFGSGTRLTVV.

The chain has TRBV5-5 and TRBJ2-3; 7 bases are shared with TRBD1. The CDR3 covers 16 residues. Per germline, CDR1 SGHKS and CDR2 YYEKEE (reference sequence). The V gene end was trimmed by 2 bases and the J gene end by 2 bases; junction bases not matched to a gene: 8. The CDR3 DNA is TGTGCCAGCAGCTTATATGGGACAGCCTCCACAGATACGCAGTATTTT. It specifies CASSLYGTASTDTQYF.

The chain joins TRBV4-3 to TRBJ1-2, with 8 bases that match TRBD1. Germline CDR1 is LGHNA and CDR2 is YSLEER. The length of the CDR3 is 15 residues. V dropped 0 bases and J dropped 4; count of bases not matched to a gene: 4. For the CDR3, the DNA is TGCGCCAGCAGCCAAGATGGGGGACAGGCCTATGGCTACACCTTC. This sequence encodes CASSQDGGQAYGYTF.

This rearrangement joins TRBV6-6 to TRBJ2-5, with D possibly matching TRBD1 (6 bases). Trimming stripped 6 bases from V and 1 base from J, with 12 bases between. The CDR3 is 14 residues long. Germline CDR1 is MNHNY and CDR2 is SVGAGI (reference sequence). This chain's CDR3 is CASSRGGFQETQYF. The CDR3 DNA sequence: TGTGCCAGCAGCCGTGGGGGCTTCCAAGAGACCCAGTACTTC.

The chain joins TRBV5-6 to TRBJ1-4; TRBD1 is a possible D gene (6 bases). Germline assignment: CDR1 SGHDT and CDR2 YYEEEE. This CDR3 contains 16 residues. Trimming took off 1 base at V and 3 bases at J, with 13 bases between the two ends. CDR3 sequence (DNA): TGTGCCAGCAGCTTGTGGCAGGGGATAGCTAATGAAAAACTGTTTTTT. This translates into CASSLWQGIANEKLFF.

This rearrangement joins TRBV5-1 to TRBJ2-5, with 7 nucleotides matching TRBD2. In germline, CDR1 is SGHRS, CDR2 YFSETQ. Trimming took 2 bases from V and 5 from J; bases not matched to a gene: 3. The CDR3 sequence is 13 residues long. The CDR3 loop is CASSFSGDETQYF. In DNA, the CDR3 is TGCGCCAGCAGCTTCAGCGGGGACGAGACCCAGTACTTC.

This clone was seen once. V is TRBV2 and J is TRBJ1-1; 8 bases are a match to TRBD1. This CDR3 has 14 amino acids. CDR1 is SNHLY, CDR2 FYNNEI, per germline. V gave up 3 bases and J gave up 5 bases; unmatched junction bases: 5. The CDR3 DNA reads TGTGCCAGCAGTGACGGACAGGGTGAAACTGAAGCTTTCTTT. Translating it yields CASSDGQGETEAFF.

The V and J genes are TRBV5-1 and TRBJ2-1; D gene ambiguous. Germline V gene data show CDR1 as SGHRS and CDR2 as YFSETQ. CDR3 size: 16 residues. V lost 1 base, J lost 3 bases, and 14 bases lay in between. In DNA form, the CDR3 reads TGCGCCAGCAGCTTGTTTTGGAGCGCTAGCTACAATGAGCAGTTCTTC. Residues: CASSLFWSASYNEQFF.

J is TRBJ2-7 and V is TRBV28, with D unresolved. The CDR3 totals 14 residues. Germline CDR1 reads MDHEN; CDR2 reads SYDVKM. Trimming cost V 2 bases and J 9 bases, with 17 bases left between them. The CDR3 DNA is TGTGCCAGCAGTTTAGACAACAGAGAAACGGTGCAGTACTTC. The encoded protein is CASSLDNRETVQYF.

This chain links TRBV18 with TRBJ2-1; the match to TRBD2 covers 7 bases. V lost 4 bases, J lost 7 bases, and 19 bases stayed unmatched. CDR1 KGHSH and CDR2 LQKENI come from the germline V gene. The CDR3 has 18 amino acids. The CDR3 is CASSLRDRGASGVNEQFF. The CDR3 DNA reads TGTGCCAGCTCACTCCGGGACCGAGGGGCAAGCGGGGTTAATGAGCAGTTCTTC.

V is TRBV2 and J is TRBJ1-5; D might be TRBD1 (5 bases). This CDR3 region has 15 residues. The germline V and J ends were trimmed by 6 bases and 7 bases, with 19 bases remaining between them. Germline CDR1 and CDR2: SNHLY and FYNNEI. Here the CDR3 reads CASSQEAGVGQPQHF. The CDR3 DNA reads TGTGCCAGCAGCCAAGAAGCGGGGGTTGGCCAGCCCCAGCATTTT.

This clone occurred a few times. The rearrangement uses TRBV15 and TRBJ2-7; D unclear. This CDR3 region has 13 residues. Trimming stripped 0 bases from V and 3 bases from J, with 6 bases between. CDR1 is LNHNV, CDR2 YYDKDF, per germline (reference sequence). The CDR3 region has the DNA TGTGCCACCAGCAGAGATCGGTACTACGAGCAGTACTTC. It yields the protein CATSRDRYYEQYF. The whole variable domain, remainder taken from reference TRBV15 and TRBJ2-7, is DAMVIQNPRYQVTQFGKPVTLSCSQTLNHNVMYWYQQKSSQAPKLLFHYYDKDFNNEADTPDNFQSRRPNTSFCFLDIRSPGLGDTAMYLCATSRDRYYEQYFGPGTRLTVT.

The J gene is TRBJ2-3, the V gene TRBV29-1; D is unclear. The V gene's germline CDR1 is SQVTM and CDR2 ANQGSEA. Trimming removed 7 bases at V and 0 bases at J, with 5 bases between. CDR3 size: 11 residues. The CDR3 nucleotides read TGCAGCGGCGTTAGCACAGATACGCAGTATTTT. It encodes CSGVSTDTQYF.

The chain has TRBV28 and TRBJ2-5; D gene unclear. Trimming shortened V by 6 bases and J by 7 bases, and 12 bases separated the two germline ends. Germline V gene data show CDR1 as MDHEN and CDR2 as SYDVKM. There are 12 residues in the CDR3. CDR3 residues: CASSRLVGTQYF. The CDR3 bases are TGTGCCAGCAGCCGCCTGGTGGGGACCCAGTACTTC.

The chain carries TRBV7-2 and TRBJ2-5; D is uncertain. Trimming cost V 2 bases and J 0 bases, with 7 bases left between them. The CDR3 contains 14 residues. Germline V gene data show CDR1 as SGHTA and CDR2 as FQGNSA. CDR3 sequence reads: CASSLPKYQETQYF. CDR3 bases: TGTGCCAGCAGCTTACCCAAATACCAAGAGACCCAGTACTTC.

The gene calls are TRBV6-5 and TRBJ1-4; D unresolved. Trimming cost V 2 bases and J 8 bases, with 15 bases left between them. Germline CDR1 reads MNHEY; CDR2 reads SVGAGI. The CDR3 totals 15 residues. The CDR3 DNA reads as TGTGCCAGCAGTTACGGCGGCAGCGGAAGAGAAAAACTGTTTTTT. Translated, it gives CASSYGGSGREKLFF.

The rearrangement links TRBV30 to TRBJ2-5; 8 bases map to TRBD2. The ends lost 3 bases at V and 1 base at J; junction bases unmatched: 10. The CDR3 sequence is 16 residues long. The germline V gene encodes CDR1 GTSNPN and CDR2 SVGIG (reference sequence). CDR3 nucleotide sequence: TGTGCCTGGAGCCTCGGCCAGCGGGGGACCCAAGAGACCCAGTACTTC. It yields the protein CAWSLGQRGTQETQYF.

V and J are TRBV18 and TRBJ2-7, with TRBD2 matching 8 bases. V shed 3 bases, J shed 1 base, and the junction held 8 bases outside the gene matches. Germline CDR1 KGHSH, CDR2 LQKENI. The CDR3 is 16 amino acids. In DNA form, the CDR3 reads TGTGCCAGCTCACCCCTACAGCGGGGGAGTTCCTACGAGCAGTACTTC. This codes for CASSPLQRGSSYEQYF.

V gene TRBV5-1 combines with J gene TRBJ2-5; 10 bases are a match to TRBD1. The germline V gene encodes CDR1 SGHRS and CDR2 YFSETQ. This CDR3 spans 15 amino acids. V lost 3 bases, J lost 5 bases, and 7 bases stayed unmatched. The CDR3 DNA is TGCGCCAGCAGCTCAAGACAGGGGGCGCGTGAGACCCAGTACTTC. It translates to CASSSRQGARETQYF. The whole variable domain, remainder taken from reference TRBV5-1 and TRBJ2-5, is KAGVTQTPRYLIKTRGQQVTLSCSPISGHRSVSWYQQTPGQGLQFLFEYFSETQRNKGNFPGRFSGRQFSNSRSEMNVSTLELGDSALYLCASSSRQGARETQYFGPGTRLLVL.

The chain joins TRBV2 to TRBJ2-3; TRBD2 matches at 11 bases. In germline, CDR1 is SNHLY, CDR2 FYNNEI. The CDR3 is 16 residues long. After removal of 8 bases from V and 1 base from J, the junction contained 8 bases not matched to a gene. The CDR3 here is CASEFTSGGRTDTQYF. The CDR3 DNA reads TGTGCCAGCGAGTTTACTAGCGGGGGCCGCACAGATACGCAGTATTTT.

The V and J genes are TRBV5-6 and TRBJ1-5; D call uncertain. Trimming pared 4 bases from V and 3 bases from J, leaving 11 bases between. The CDR3 totals 14 residues. Germline V gives CDR1 SGHDT, CDR2 YYEEEE. CDR3: CASSRKGDNQPQHF. The CDR3 region has the DNA TGTGCCAGCAGCAGGAAGGGTGACAATCAGCCCCAGCATTTT.

The chain has TRBV5-5 and TRBJ2-7; D uncertain. The CDR3 totals 11 residues. Germline CDR1 and CDR2: SGHKS and YYEKEE (reference sequence). Deletions cut 4 bases from V and 3 bases from J, with 5 bases between. DNA of the CDR3: TGTGCCAGCAGCCAATACTACGAGCAGTACTTC. Its translation is CASSQYYEQYF.

This chain links TRBV15 with TRBJ2-4; D is undetermined. The germline V and J ends were trimmed by 3 bases and 5 bases, with 17 bases remaining between them. This CDR3 region has 16 residues. Per germline, CDR1 LNHNV and CDR2 YYDKDF (reference sequence). The CDR3 coding sequence is TGTGCCACCAGCAGTGAGCTAGGTTCGTCCGAAAACATTCAGTACTTC. Translating it yields CATSSELGSSENIQYF.

The V call is TRBV28, the J call TRBJ1-1; D is unresolved. V was pared by 4 bases and J by 1 base, with 10 bases between. CDR1 MDHEN and CDR2 SYDVKM come from the germline V gene. The CDR3 contains 14 residues. CDR3 coding DNA: TGTGCCAGCAGTTACCCACGGGGGAACACTGAAGCTTTCTTT. Translation: CASSYPRGNTEAFF.

The CDR3 DNA sequence: TGTGCCAGCAGCTTGTACGGCAGAAATCAGCCCCAGCATTTT. Translation gives CASSLYGRNQPQHF. This sequence joins TRBV5-6 and TRBJ1-5; D remains ambiguous. The V and J ends lost 1 base and 4 bases respectively, with 9 bases between them. The CDR3 extends over 14 amino acids. The germline V gene has CDR1 SGHDT and CDR2 YYEEEE.